This T cell receptor beta chain appears in the sequencing data of a study of radiotherapy plus CTLA-4 blockade in lung cancer (dated by TCRdb to 2016 to 2019). Study-wide context: Among enrolled patients, under 20% had an objective response and 25% to 35% reached disease control.

The study evaluated CTLA-4 blockade (ipilimumab) given together with focal radiation therapy in patients who had chemo-refractory metastatic non-small-cell lung cancer. From the cysteine up to the phenylalanine, the CDR3 has a length of 15 residues. This entry keeps only the CDR3 DNA: 45 bases, framed from base 1. V is pruned by 0 bases and J by 5 bases, leaving 5 bases of the junction without a gene match. The germline V gene gives CDR1 as SGDLS and CDR2 as YYNGEE. Overall study outcomes, separate from this receptor: The strongest predictors of response were reported to be early dynamic shifts in blood T cell clones along with a rise in serum interferon-beta following radiation. TCR clones derived from tumors expanded in peripheral blood after treatment with radiotherapy and ipilimumab.

The library was produced with the immunoSEQ multiplex PCR assay. TCRdb re-hosts the immuneACCESS table, in-frame sequences only. Its copies lack some clones; in the studies checked, an unresolved V gene accounts for under half of them, and the cause for the rest is not known. A total of 56,000 or so clones appear in this sample, around 85% of them only once. The top ten clonotypes cover 3.2% of the sample. Concerning this clone itself: No cognate antigen has been identified for it. Base-call qualities are not available, and no considerably larger clone is one nucleotide away.

The sequencing used peripheral blood, collected from a patient treated with radiotherapy plus ipilimumab. The TCR originated in a human donor with non-small cell lung cancer who had a partial response to radiotherapy plus ipilimumab. The sequence is built from TRBV9 and TRBJ2-3, with 8 bases matching TRBD2. The nucleotide sequence reads as follows: TGTGCCAGCAGCGTAGAAGGACTAGCTATAGATACGCAGTATTTT. The translation is CASSVEGLAIDTQYF.